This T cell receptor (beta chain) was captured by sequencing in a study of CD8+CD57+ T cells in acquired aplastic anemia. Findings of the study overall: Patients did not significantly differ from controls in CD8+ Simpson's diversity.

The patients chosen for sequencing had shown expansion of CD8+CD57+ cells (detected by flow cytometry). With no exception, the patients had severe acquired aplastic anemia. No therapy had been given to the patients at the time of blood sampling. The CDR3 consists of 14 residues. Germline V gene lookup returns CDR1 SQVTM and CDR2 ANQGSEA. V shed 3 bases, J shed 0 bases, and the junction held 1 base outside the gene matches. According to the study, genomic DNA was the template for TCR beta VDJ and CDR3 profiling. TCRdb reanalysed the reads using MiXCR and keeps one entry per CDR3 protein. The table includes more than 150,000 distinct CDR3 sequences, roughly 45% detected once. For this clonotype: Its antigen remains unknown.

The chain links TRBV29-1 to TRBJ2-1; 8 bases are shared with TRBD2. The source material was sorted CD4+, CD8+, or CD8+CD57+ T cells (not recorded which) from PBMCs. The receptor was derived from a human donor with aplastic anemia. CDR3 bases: TGCAGCGTTGAGCGGGGGGACTCCTACAATGAGCAGTTCTTC. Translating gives CSVERGDSYNEQFF.